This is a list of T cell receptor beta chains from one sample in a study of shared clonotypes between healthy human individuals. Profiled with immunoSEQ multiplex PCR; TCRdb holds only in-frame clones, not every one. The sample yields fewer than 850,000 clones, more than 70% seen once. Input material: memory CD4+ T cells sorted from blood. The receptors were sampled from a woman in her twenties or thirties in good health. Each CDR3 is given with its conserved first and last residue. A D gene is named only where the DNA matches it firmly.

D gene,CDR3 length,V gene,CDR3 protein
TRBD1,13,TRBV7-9,CASSRDREYEQYF
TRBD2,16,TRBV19,CATTSRGGSGTGELFF
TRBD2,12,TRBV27,CASRSSGLEAFF
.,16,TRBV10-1,CASSESKGGGNNEQFF
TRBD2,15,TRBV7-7,CASSLGLAGGETQYF
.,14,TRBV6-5,CASSTPSRNYGYTF
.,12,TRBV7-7,CASSQQGGELFF
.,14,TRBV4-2,CASSHQGGTYEQYF
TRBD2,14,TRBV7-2,CASSYGLAGWEQYF
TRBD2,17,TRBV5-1,CASSGRTSGSDSYEQYF
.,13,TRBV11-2,CASRGTQGSEQFF
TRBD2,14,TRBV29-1,CSVEIAGGTDTQYF
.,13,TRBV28,CASTSPLVSEQYF
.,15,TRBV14,CASSPHVGHLYEQYF
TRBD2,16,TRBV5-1,CASSGGLAGAKDTQYF
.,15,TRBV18,CASSPTGYSGNTIYF
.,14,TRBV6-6,CASSSSGDGQPQHF
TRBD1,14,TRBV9,CASSGQGFNQPQHF